This TCR beta chain was captured in a study of Graves' ophthalmopathy and Graves' hyperthyroidism. Study information: At initial diagnosis, peripheral blood was obtained, and this preceded any treatment.

Patients newly diagnosed with hyperthyroidism, under 2 months' duration, were aged 18 to 65, the study reports. Scientists amplified the TCR beta CDR3 regions from RNA transcripts. Amplification began with first-round RT-PCR using HTBI primers, then second-round multiplex PCR was performed. TCRdb reanalysed the multiplex PCR reads using MiXCR and keeps one entry per CDR3 protein. The repertoire holds about 420,000 distinct CDR3 sequences, with around 21% as singletons. This clonotype was counted ten times or more. The CDR3 totals 14 residues. Looked up from germline, CDR1 is DFQATT and CDR2 is SNEGSKA (reference sequence). V was shortened by 3 bases and J by 5 bases, with 16 bases between the two germline ends.

The rearrangement links TRBV20-1 to TRBJ1-1, with a tentative D call TRBD1 (5 bases). Sequenced: peripheral blood. This clonotype was sampled from a woman aged 18-29 years with stable Graves' hyperthyroidism. CDR3 loop: CSASSSGYWTEAFF. The CDR3 coding sequence is TGCAGTGCTAGTTCATCAGGGTATTGGACTGAAGCTTTCTTT.